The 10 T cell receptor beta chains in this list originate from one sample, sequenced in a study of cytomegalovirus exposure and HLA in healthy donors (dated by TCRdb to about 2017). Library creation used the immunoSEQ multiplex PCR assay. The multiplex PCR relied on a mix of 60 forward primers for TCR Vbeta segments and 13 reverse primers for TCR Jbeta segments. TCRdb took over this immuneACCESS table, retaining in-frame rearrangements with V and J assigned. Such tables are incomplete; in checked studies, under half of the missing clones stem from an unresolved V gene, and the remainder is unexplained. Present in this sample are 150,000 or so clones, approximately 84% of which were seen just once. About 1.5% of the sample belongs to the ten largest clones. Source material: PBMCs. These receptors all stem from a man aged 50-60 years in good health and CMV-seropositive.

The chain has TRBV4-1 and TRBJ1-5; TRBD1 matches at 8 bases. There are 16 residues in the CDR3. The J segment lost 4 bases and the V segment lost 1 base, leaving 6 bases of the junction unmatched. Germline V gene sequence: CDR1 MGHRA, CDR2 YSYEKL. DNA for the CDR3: TGCGCCAGCAGCCAAGGATTAAGACAGGGGAATCAGCCCCAGCATTTT. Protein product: CASSQGLRQGNQPQHF.

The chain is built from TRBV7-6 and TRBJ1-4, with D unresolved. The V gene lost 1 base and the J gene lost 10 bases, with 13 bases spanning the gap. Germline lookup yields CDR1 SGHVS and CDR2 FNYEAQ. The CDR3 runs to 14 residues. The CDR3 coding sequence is TGTGCCAGCAGCTTAGGGGCCGAAATCGGAAAACTGTTTTTT. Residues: CASSLGAEIGKLFF.

CDR3: CASSLSQSVSYEQYF. The CDR3 DNA reads as TGTGCCAGCAGCTTAAGTCAATCAGTCTCCTACGAGCAGTACTTC. The chain joins TRBV7-2 to TRBJ2-7, with D unresolved. The CDR3 is made up of 15 amino acids. In germline, CDR1 is SGHTA, CDR2 FQGNSA. V lost 2 bases to trimming and J lost 0 bases, with 11 bases between them. Complete variable domain (other parts from reference TRBV7-2 and TRBJ2-7): GAGVSQSPSNKVTEKGKDVELRCDPISGHTALYWYRQSLGQGLEFLIYFQGNSAPDKSGLPSDRFSAERTGGSVSTLTIQRTQQEDSAVYLCASSLSQSVSYEQYFGPGTRLTVT.

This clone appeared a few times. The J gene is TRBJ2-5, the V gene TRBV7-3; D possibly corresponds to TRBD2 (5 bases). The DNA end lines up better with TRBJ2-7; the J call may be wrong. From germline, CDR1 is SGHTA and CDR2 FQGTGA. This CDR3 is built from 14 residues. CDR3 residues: CASSQGGVDYEQYF. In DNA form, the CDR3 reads TGTGCCAGCAGCCAAGGAGGAGTAGACTACGAGCAGTACTTC.

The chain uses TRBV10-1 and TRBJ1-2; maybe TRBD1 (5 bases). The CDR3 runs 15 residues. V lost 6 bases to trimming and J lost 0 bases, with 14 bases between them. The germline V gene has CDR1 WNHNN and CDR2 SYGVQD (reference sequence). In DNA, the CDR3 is TGCGCCAGCAGGCCCTCAGGGAAGACTAACTATGGCTACACCTTC. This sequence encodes CASRPSGKTNYGYTF.

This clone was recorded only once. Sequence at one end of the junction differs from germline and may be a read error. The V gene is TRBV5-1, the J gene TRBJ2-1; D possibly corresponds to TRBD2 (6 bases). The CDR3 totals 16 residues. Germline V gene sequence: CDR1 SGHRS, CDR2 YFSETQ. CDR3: CASSLGKRVSDNEQFF. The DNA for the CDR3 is TGCGCCAGCAGCTTAGGGAAGCGGGTCTCCGACAATGAGCAGTTCTTC.

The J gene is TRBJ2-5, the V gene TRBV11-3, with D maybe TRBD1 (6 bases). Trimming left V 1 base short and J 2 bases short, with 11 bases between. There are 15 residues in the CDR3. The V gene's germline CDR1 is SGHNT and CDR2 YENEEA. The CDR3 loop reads CASSLGTAAQETQYF. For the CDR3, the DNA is TGTGCCAGCAGCTTAGGGACAGCAGCACAAGAGACCCAGTACTTC.

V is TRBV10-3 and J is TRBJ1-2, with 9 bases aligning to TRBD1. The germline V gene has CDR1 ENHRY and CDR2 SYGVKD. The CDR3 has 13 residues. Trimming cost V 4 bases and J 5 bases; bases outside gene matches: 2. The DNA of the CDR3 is TGTGCCATCAGTGGGGACAGGGAATATGGCTACACCTTC. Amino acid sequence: CAISGDREYGYTF.

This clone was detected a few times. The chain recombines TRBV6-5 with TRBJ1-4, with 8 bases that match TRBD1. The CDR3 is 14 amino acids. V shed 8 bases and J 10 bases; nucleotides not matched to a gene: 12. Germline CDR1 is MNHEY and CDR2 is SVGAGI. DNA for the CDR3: TGTGCCAGCGCGGGAGACAGGGGCAGGGGAAAACTGTTTTTT. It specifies CASAGDRGRGKLFF.

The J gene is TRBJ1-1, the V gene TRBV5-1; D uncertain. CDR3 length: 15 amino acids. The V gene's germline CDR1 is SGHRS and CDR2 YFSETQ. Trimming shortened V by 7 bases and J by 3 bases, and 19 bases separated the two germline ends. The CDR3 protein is CASRPVAGEDTEAFF. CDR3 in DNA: TGCGCCAGCCGACCGGTGGCCGGGGAGGACACTGAAGCTTTCTTT.